The sequence of this T cell receptor (beta chain) was determined in a study of tumor-infiltrating lymphocytes in primary liver carcinoma. The overall study: The tumors ranged from roughly 4.2 to 10 cm across and fell within stage T1-T3 N0M0.

It was from 20-30 mg of unsorted bulk tissue that RNA and DNA were co-extracted. Donors were untreated and chronically infected with HBV. Points from the study as a whole: Tumor-adjacent and tumor-blood pairs shared less of their repertoires than tumor region pairs shared. Tumor samples exhibited a significantly greater top-250-clone fraction than blood samples (p = 0.039).

Reverse transcription of approximately 0.55 ug total RNA with a constant-region primer produced TCR beta cDNA. Amplification in three nested multiplex PCR rounds with slightly modified ARM-PCR gave rise to TCR beta libraries. The first two PCR rounds used TRBV1-TRBV30 forward primers with a C-beta reverse primer, roughly 10 cycles each. TCRdb recomputed calls from the multiplex PCR reads with MiXCR, one row per CDR3 protein. Counted here are roughly 22,000 distinct CDR3 sequences, more than 70% occurring once; the ten biggest clones make up about 40%. Trimming took off 8 bases at V and 2 bases at J, with 13 bases between the two ends. There are 14 residues in the CDR3. CDR1 MNHNY and CDR2 SVGAGI come from the germline V gene (reference sequence). This clonotype has just a few counts. The antigen remains undetermined.

Sequencing input: liver tumor tissue from sampling region 2. Sample subset: tumor region T2, inferior pole. V and J are TRBV6-6 and TRBJ1-5; D is perhaps TRBD1 (5 bases). This TCR came from a woman in her 30s with primary liver carcinoma and hepatitis B virus infection. This CDR3 reads CASQGGFGNQPQHF. CDR3 DNA: TGTGCCAGCCAGGGAGGGTTTGGCAATCAGCCCCAGCATTTT.